Following are 17 T cell receptor beta chains from one sample sequenced in a study of T cell repertoires in cytomegalovirus infection (dated by TCRdb to the late 2010s). Their specific antigens are unknown. According to the study, the label for this sample's treatment or condition signals: in vitro stimulation with specific CMV peptide epitopes to enrich CMV-specific T cells. TCRdb names Illumina HiSeq 1500 as the instrument used. The public reads were reanalyzed by TCRdb: fastp trimming at Q25, MiXCR alignment, in-frame beta chains only. Rows with one shared CDR3 protein collapse into an entry with the most common genes and DNA. Within this sample are 450,000 to 600,000 distinct CDR3 sequences, with about 39% of them counted one time only. The top ten hold around 45% of the sample. Sequenced material: cultured PBMCs, taken from culture after CMV antigen stimulation. All receptors come from a human donor in good health (CMV status not recorded). Some clones in this sample may be carry-over from other donors' samples.

The V call is TRBV28, the J call TRBJ1-5; D is unclear. With 6 bases removed from V and 4 bases from J, the gap between germline ends came to 10 bases. The germline CDR1 and CDR2 sequences are MDHEN and SYDVKM. The CDR3 contains 13 residues. This chain's CDR3 is CASREAPNQPQHF. In DNA, the CDR3 is TGTGCCAGCAGGGAGGCACCTAATCAGCCCCAGCATTTT.

This chain uses TRBV5-1 with TRBJ2-5, with 8 bases that match TRBD2. Trimming at V came to 4 bases and at J to 4 bases, leaving 3 bases not matched to a gene. The length of the CDR3 is 13 residues. Germline values: CDR1 SGHRS, CDR2 YFSETQ. The CDR3 loop reads CASSDGLAETQYF. The CDR3, as DNA: TGCGCCAGCAGCGATGGACTAGCAGAGACCCAGTACTTC.

V usage is TRBV10-3 and J usage is TRBJ1-2; 7 bases match TRBD1. V lost 4 bases to trimming and J lost 1 base; unmatched junction nucleotides: 3. CDR1 and CDR2 (germline): ENHRY, SYGVKD. CDR3 length: 14 residues. The CDR3 loop reads CAISGGQNNYGYTF. In DNA, the CDR3 is TGTGCCATCAGTGGGGGACAGAATAACTATGGCTACACCTTC.

This clonotype was seen only a few times. J is TRBJ2-1 and V is TRBV6-2 or TRBV6-3; D call uncertain. CDR1 is MNHEY, CDR2 SVGEGT, per germline. The V end lost 2 bases, the J end lost 9 bases, and 11 bases lay between the germline ends. This CDR3 spans 13 amino acids. CDR3 nucleotide sequence: TGTGCCAGCAGTTACCCGGTTGAAGGTGAGCAGTTCTTC. Translated, it gives CASSYPVEGEQFF.

V and J are TRBV20-1 and TRBJ1-2, with D possibly matching TRBD1 (6 bases). Germline-derived CDR1 and CDR2 are DFQATT and SNEGSKA (reference sequence). There are 13 residues in the CDR3. The V gene lost 4 bases and the J gene lost 6 bases, with 15 bases spanning the gap. CDR3 region: CSAIRDTSDGYTF. CDR3 bases: TGCAGTGCTATACGGGACACCTCAGATGGCTACACCTTC.

The CDR3 DNA sequence: TGTGCCAGCAGCTCAGGACGGGACCGTTACTTC. This gives the protein CASSSGRDRYF. The chain recombines TRBV12-3 or TRBV12-4 with TRBJ2-5; D is perhaps TRBD1 or TRBD2 (5 bases each). V gave up 6 bases and J gave up 14 bases, with 16 bases separating them. The CDR3 is 11 residues long.

The gene calls are TRBV27 and TRBJ2-1; TRBD1 matches 7 bases. The CDR3 sequence is 16 residues long. Trimming removed 0 bases from V and 2 bases from J; junction bases left unmatched: 4. Per the germline V gene, CDR1 is MNHEY and CDR2 is SMNVEV (reference sequence). The CDR3: CASSLSSTGAYNEQFF. DNA for the CDR3: TGTGCCAGCAGTTTATCTTCAACAGGGGCCTACAATGAGCAGTTCTTC.

Worth noting for this clonotype: The junction differs from germline at one of its ends, possibly a read error. The chain recombines TRBV7-2 with TRBJ2-7, with 9 bases lining up with TRBD1. This CDR3 has 12 amino acids. Germline V gene lookup returns CDR1 SGHTA and CDR2 FQGNSA. The CDR3 loop reads CASGSLGDRDFF. Here the CDR3 DNA reads TGTGCCAGCGGCTCTCTAGGGGACAGGGACTTCTTC.

This chain links TRBV20-1 with TRBJ1-4; D ambiguous. V shed 2 bases and J shed 5 bases, with 6 bases lying between them. The CDR3 consists of 12 residues. Germline assignment: CDR1 DFQATT and CDR2 SNEGSKA (reference sequence). The DNA of the CDR3 is TGCAGTGCTAGAATAGGGAATGAAAAACTGTTTTTT. It is translated as CSARIGNEKLFF.

This clonotype was detected a few times. In nucleotides, the CDR3 is TGTGCCAGCAGTTACGGGATTTCGGTGGGTCAGCCCCAGCATTTT. Its translation: CASSYGISVGQPQHF. This chain joins TRBV6-2 or TRBV6-3 and TRBJ1-5; D is unclear. CDR3 length: 15 residues. From germline, CDR1 is MNHEY and CDR2 SVGEGT. The V end was cut by 2 bases, the J end by 6 bases, with 14 bases between.

V is TRBV6-2 or TRBV6-3 and J is TRBJ1-5; no clear D. The CDR3 length is 13 residues. Per the germline V gene, CDR1 is MNHEY and CDR2 is SVGEGT. The germline V and J ends were trimmed by 0 bases and 7 bases, with 7 bases remaining between them. In DNA form, the CDR3 reads TGTGCCAGCAGTTACTCAGAGCGGCAGCCCCAGCATTTT. Its translation: CASSYSERQPQHF.

This clonotype was counted only a few times. The rearrangement links TRBV12-3 or TRBV12-4 to TRBJ1-5; 8 positions match TRBD1. The ends lost 7 bases at V and 4 bases at J; junction bases unmatched: 9. The CDR3 is made up of 15 amino acids. The CDR3 nucleotides read TGTGCCAGCAACTGGGGGACAGGCCATAATCAGCCCCAGCATTTT. It is translated as CASNWGTGHNQPQHF.

Only a few counts were recorded for this clonotype. This chain links TRBV7-2 with TRBJ1-4; 8 bases fit TRBD1. Germline assignment: CDR1 SGHTA and CDR2 FQGNSA. V dropped 4 bases and J dropped 4; count of bases not matched to a gene: 5. The CDR3 length is 15 residues. In DNA form, the CDR3 reads TGTGCCAGCAGCTCAGCAGGACAGGGTAATGAAAAACTGTTTTTT. Translated, it gives CASSSAGQGNEKLFF.

The CDR3 bases are TGTGCCAGCAGCTTAGCGCAGGGACAGGTGAGGACTGAAGCTTTCTTT. Translation: CASSLAQGQVRTEAFF. The rearrangement joins TRBV7-2 to TRBJ1-1; 8 bases are a match to TRBD1. The CDR3 extends over 16 amino acids. Germline V gene data show CDR1 as SGHTA and CDR2 as FQGNSA. With 0 bases clipped from V and 5 bases from J, the junction kept 8 bases outside the gene matches.

The genes are TRBV19 and TRBJ2-7; 10 positions agree with TRBD2. Per the germline V gene, CDR1 is LNHDA and CDR2 is SQIVND (reference sequence). The CDR3 sequence is 15 residues long. J was trimmed by 0 bases and V by 3 bases; bases with no gene match: 2. This CDR3 reads CASSMASGSSYEQYF. Written as DNA, the CDR3 is TGTGCCAGTAGTATGGCTAGCGGGAGCTCCTACGAGCAGTACTTC.

The rearrangement uses TRBV28 and TRBJ2-2; D gene unclear. CDR3 size: 11 residues. V lost 5 bases and J lost 8, with 6 bases in between. Looked up from germline, CDR1 is MDHEN and CDR2 is SYDVKM. In DNA, the CDR3 is TGTGCCAGCAGTCCTCAGGGGGAGCTGTTTTTT. Protein product: CASSPQGELFF.

V and J are TRBV28 and TRBJ2-7; 10 bases align to TRBD2. Germline V gene data show CDR1 as MDHEN and CDR2 as SYDVKM. The CDR3 contains 17 residues. The V gene end was trimmed by 1 base and the J gene end by 0 bases; junction bases not matched to a gene: 6. This chain's CDR3 is CASSLFSSGGSSYEQYF. The CDR3 nucleotides read TGTGCCAGCAGTTTATTTTCTAGCGGGGGAAGCTCCTACGAGCAGTACTTC. The full variable domain, completed using reference TRBV28 and TRBJ2-7, is DVKVTQSSRYLVKRTGEKVFLECVQDMDHENMFWYRQDPGLGLRLIYFSYDVKMKEKGDIPEGYSVSREKKERFSLILESASTNQTSMYLCASSLFSSGGSSYEQYFGPGTRLTVT.